Here is one T cell receptor beta chain with its context. Its antigen remains unidentified. Assay used: immunoSEQ multiplex PCR; TCRdb lists only in-frame clones, some missing. The data show approximately 140,000 clones, roughly 91% seen once. Germline assignment: CDR1 LGHNA and CDR2 YSLEER. This CDR3 has 17 amino acids. The J segment lost 0 bases and the V segment lost 0 bases, leaving 4 bases of the junction unmatched. The sample is drawn from a study of T cell responses to AZD1222 COVID-19 vaccine. Study outcomes and limitations: Across spike, vaccine-associated CD4 TCRs were found, dominant at 160-218 and 743-854. Baseline seropositivity occurred in only six AZD1222 recipients. Donors were chiefly white British, with a greater number of females, and clonal diversity was perhaps underestimated.

The V and J genes are TRBV4-3 and TRBJ2-2, with TRBD2 matching 7 bases. This TCR was sampled from an adult in good health. Sequencing was performed on peripheral blood, taken on day 0 of AZD1222 vaccination. CDR3 sequence: CASSQESAGANTGELFF. CDR3 DNA sequence: TGCGCCAGCAGCCAAGAAAGCGCGGGAGCGAACACCGGGGAGCTGTTTTTT.